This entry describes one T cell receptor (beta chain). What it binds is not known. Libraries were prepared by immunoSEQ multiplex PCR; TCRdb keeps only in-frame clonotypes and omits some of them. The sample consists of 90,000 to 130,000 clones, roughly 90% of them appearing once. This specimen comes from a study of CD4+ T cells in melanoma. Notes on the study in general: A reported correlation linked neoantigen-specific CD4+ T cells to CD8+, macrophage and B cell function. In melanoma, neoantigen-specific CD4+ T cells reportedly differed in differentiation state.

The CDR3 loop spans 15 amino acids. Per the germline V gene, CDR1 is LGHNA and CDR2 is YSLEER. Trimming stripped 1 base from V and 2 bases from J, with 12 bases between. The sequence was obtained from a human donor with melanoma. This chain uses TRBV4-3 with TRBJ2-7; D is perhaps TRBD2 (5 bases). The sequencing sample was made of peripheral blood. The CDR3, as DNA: TGCGCCAGCAGCCAAGGGCCAGGAGGCCCCTACGAGCAGTACTTC. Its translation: CASSQGPGGPYEQYF.